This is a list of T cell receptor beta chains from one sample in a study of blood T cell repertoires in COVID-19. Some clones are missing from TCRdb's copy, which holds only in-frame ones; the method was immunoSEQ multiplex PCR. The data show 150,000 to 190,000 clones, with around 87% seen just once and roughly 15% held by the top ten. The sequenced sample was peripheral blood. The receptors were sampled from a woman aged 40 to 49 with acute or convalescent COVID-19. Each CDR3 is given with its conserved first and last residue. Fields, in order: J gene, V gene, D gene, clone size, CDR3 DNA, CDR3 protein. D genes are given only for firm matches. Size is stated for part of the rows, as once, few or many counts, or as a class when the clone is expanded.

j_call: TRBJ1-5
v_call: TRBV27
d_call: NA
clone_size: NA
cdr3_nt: TGTGCCAGCAACGCAGGGTCTTATAGCAATCAGCCCCAGCATTTT
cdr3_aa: CASNAGSYSNQPQHF

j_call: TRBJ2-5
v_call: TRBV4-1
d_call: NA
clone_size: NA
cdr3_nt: TGCGCCAGCAGCCAACCCCGGGAGACCCAGTACTTC
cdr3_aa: CASSQPRETQYF

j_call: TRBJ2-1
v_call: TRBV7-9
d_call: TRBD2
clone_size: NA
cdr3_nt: TGTGCCAGCAACCGCCTAGCGGGAGACCTCGATGAGCAGTTCTTC
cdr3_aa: CASNRLAGDLDEQFF

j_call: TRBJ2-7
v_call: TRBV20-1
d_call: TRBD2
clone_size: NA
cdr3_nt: TGCAGTGCGAGTCGCGGGGGAGCCTACGAGCAGTACTTC
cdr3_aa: CSASRGGAYEQYF

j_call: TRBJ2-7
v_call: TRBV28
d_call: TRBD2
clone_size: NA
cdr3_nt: TGTGCCAGCACAGGGACTAGCGGGGGGGCCTACGAGCAGTACTTC
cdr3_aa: CASTGTSGGAYEQYF

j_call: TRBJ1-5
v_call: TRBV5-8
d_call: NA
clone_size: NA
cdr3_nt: TGTGCCAGCAGCTTGGGGCTTGTAAGCAATCAGCCCCAGCATTTT
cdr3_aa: CASSLGLVSNQPQHF

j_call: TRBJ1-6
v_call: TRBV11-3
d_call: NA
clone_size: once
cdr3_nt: TGTGCCAGCAGCTGGGGACAATCAACGAATTCACCCCTCCACTTT
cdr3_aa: CASSWGQSTNSPLHF

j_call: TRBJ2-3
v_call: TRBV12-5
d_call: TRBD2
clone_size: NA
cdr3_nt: TGTGCTAGTGGCTCTTTCGAATGGGGGGGAAAAGCAGATACGCAGTATTTT
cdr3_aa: CASGSFEWGGKADTQYF

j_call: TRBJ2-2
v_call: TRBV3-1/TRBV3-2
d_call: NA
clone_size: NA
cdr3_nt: TGTGCCAGCAGCCAAGATCTTGGGACACAAAACACCGGGGAGCTGTTTTTT
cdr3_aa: CASSQDLGTQNTGELFF

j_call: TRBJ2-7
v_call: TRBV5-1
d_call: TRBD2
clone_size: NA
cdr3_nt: TGCGCCAGCAGCTTGGACGGGAGGGCCTTTTCCTACGAGCAGTACTTC
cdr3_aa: CASSLDGRAFSYEQYF

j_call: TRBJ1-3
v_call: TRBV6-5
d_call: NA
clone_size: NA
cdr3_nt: TGTGCCAGCAGTTACTCGAGACAGTTCTCTGGAAACACCATATATTTT
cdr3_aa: CASSYSRQFSGNTIYF

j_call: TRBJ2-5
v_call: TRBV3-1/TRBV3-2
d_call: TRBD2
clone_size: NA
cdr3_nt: TGTGCCAGCAGCCGGCTAGCGGGGGATATGAAGACCCAGTACTTC
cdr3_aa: CASSRLAGDMKTQYF

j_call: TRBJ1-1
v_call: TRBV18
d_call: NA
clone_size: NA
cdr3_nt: TGTGCCAGCTCACCACAACAGATTAACACTGAAGCTTTCTTT
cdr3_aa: CASSPQQINTEAFF

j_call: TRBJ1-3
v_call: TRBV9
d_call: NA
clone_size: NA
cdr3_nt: TGTGCCAGCAGCTTTTCGGGGTCCTCTGGAAACACCATATATTTT
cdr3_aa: CASSFSGSSGNTIYF

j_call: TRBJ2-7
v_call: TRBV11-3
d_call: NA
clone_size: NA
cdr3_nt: TGTGCCAGCAGCTTATTGGCTGACATTCCCTACGAGCAGTACTTC
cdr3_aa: CASSLLADIPYEQYF

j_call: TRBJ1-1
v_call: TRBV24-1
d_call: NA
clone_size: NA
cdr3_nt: TGTGCCACCAGTGGAGGGGGAAATACTGAAGCTTTCTTT
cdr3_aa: CATSGGGNTEAFF

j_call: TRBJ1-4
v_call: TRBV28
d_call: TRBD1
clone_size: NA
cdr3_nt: TGTGCCAGCAGTTCAAGGGACAGGGGCCGCGAAAAACTGTTTTTT
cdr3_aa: CASSSRDRGREKLFF

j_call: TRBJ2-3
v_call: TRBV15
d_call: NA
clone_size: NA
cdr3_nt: TGTGCCACCAGCAGAGGGAGCGGGACAGGCCTAAGCACAGATACGCAGTATTTT
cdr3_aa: CATSRGSGTGLSTDTQYF

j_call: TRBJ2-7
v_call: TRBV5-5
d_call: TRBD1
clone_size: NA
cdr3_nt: TGTGCCAGCAGCTTGAATTGGCCGCAGGGGGCCTCCTACGAGCAGTACTTC
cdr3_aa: CASSLNWPQGASYEQYF

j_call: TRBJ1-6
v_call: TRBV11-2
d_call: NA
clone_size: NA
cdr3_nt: TGTGCCAGCAGCTTAGTAGGGGGTTCACCCCTCCACTTT
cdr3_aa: CASSLVGGSPLHF

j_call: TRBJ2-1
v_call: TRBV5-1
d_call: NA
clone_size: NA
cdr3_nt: TGCGCCAGCAGCGTACGGCAGGGGACGAGCGGCAATGAGCAGTTCTTC
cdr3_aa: CASSVRQGTSGNEQFF

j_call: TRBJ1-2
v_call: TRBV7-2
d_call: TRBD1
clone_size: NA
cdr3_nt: TGTGCCAGCAGCTTAGGGGGACAGCCTAACTATGGCTACACCTTC
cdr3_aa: CASSLGGQPNYGYTF

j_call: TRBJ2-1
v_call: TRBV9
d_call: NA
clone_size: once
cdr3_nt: TGTGCCAGCAGCGTAGACGGGTTATCCCATGAGCAGTTCTTC
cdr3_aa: CASSVDGLSHEQFF

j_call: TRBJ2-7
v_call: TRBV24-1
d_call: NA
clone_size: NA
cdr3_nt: TGTGCCACCAGTGAGGGGCAGGGCCACGAGCAGTACTTC
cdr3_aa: CATSEGQGHEQYF

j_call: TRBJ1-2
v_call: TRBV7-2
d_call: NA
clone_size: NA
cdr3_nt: TGTGCCAGCAGCTTACGGCAGGGCTATGGCTACACCTTC
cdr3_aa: CASSLRQGYGYTF

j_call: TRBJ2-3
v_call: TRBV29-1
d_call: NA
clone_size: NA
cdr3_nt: TGCAGCGCTTGGGGCATGAGCACAGATACGCAGTATTTT
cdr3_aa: CSAWGMSTDTQYF

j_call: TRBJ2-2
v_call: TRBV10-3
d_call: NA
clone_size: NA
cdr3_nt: TGTGCCATCAGTGAGTCCCAAGGGGTTGACACCGGGGAGCTGTTTTTT
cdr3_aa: CAISESQGVDTGELFF

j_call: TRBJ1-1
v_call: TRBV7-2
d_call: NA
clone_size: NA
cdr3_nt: TGTGCCAGCAGCCCATCACAGGCGAACACTGAAGCTTTCTTT
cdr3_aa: CASSPSQANTEAFF